Below, one TCR beta chain is given with its context. What it recognizes is unknown. Clones were read by immunoSEQ multiplex PCR, and TCRdb kept only the in-frame ones, dropping some. The sample has 200,000 to 300,000 clones, around 91% seen once. The sample comes from a study of cytomegalovirus exposure and HLA in healthy donors. Overall study results and limits: In a later analysis, first-cohort TCR clusters were found to tend to co-occur in the 95 to 150 validation repertoires. There were about 160 TCR beta chains listed as cytomegalovirus-associated. Confirmation in vitro established that a few CMV-associated chains were specific for CMV antigens.

V lost 3 bases to trimming and J lost 5 bases; unmatched junction nucleotides: 6. Germline V CDR1 and CDR2: MDHEN, SYDVKM. The CDR3 has 15 residues. The J gene is TRBJ2-5, the V gene TRBV28; TRBD2 matches at 10 bases. Sequenced material: PBMCs. This receptor was identified in a woman aged 25 to 39 in good health and CMV-seronegative. This CDR3 is CASSLISGRYETQYF. The DNA of the CDR3 is TGTGCCAGCAGTTTGATTAGCGGGAGGTATGAGACCCAGTACTTC.